Listed below are T cell receptor beta chains from one sample, sequenced in a study of blood T cell repertoires in COVID-19. Sequenced by immunoSEQ multiplex PCR; TCRdb stores in-frame clones only, minus some. The repertoire holds approximately 380,000 clones, with approximately 89% as singletons. The sample comprised PBMCs or T cells enriched from blood (not recorded which). Receptors originate from a woman between 40 and 55 years old who had been exposed to COVID-19. The CDR3 runs from the conserved cysteine through the conserved F or W. The D gene is left open where the match is weak. Only some rows state a clone size, as once, few, many or a class for expanded clones.

J: TRBJ1-1
D: .
size: .
V: TRBV12-5
DNA: .
CDR3: CASGLEKASLLRGTEAFF

J: TRBJ2-1
D: TRBD1
size: .
V: TRBV11-2
DNA: TGTGCCAGCAGCTCCATAAGGGGGCGAGACAATGAGCAGTTCTTC
CDR3: CASSSIRGRDNEQFF

J: TRBJ1-2
D: .
size: .
V: TRBV24-1
DNA: TGTGCCACCAGTGAGGGGGGTACGTACGGCTACACCTTC
CDR3: CATSEGGTYGYTF

J: TRBJ1-1
D: .
size: .
V: TRBV6-5
DNA: TGTGCCAGCATAGTAAAAACGGGAAACACTGAAGCTTTCTTT
CDR3: CASIVKTGNTEAFF

J: TRBJ1-4
D: .
size: .
V: TRBV30
DNA: TGTGCCTGGAGTAGGGGAAATGGAGCAACTAATGAAAAACTGTTTTTT
CDR3: CAWSRGNGATNEKLFF

J: TRBJ1-2
D: TRBD1
size: few
V: TRBV5-1
DNA: TGCGCCAGCAGCTCCGGGACAGGGAGTTATGGCTACACCTTC
CDR3: CASSSGTGSYGYTF

J: TRBJ2-7
D: .
size: .
V: TRBV6-1
DNA: TGTGCCAGCAGTGAACGGGACACTCACCTCTACGAGCAGTACTTC
CDR3: CASSERDTHLYEQYF

J: TRBJ2-5
D: .
size: .
V: TRBV14
DNA: TGTGCCAGCAGCCCCCGGGGAGAGACCCAGTACTTC
CDR3: CASSPRGETQYF

J: TRBJ1-1
D: .
size: .
V: TRBV4-3
DNA: TGCGCCAGCAGCCAAGACCCAGGGGCTGAGGCTTTCTTT
CDR3: CASSQDPGAEAFF

J: TRBJ1-1
D: .
size: .
V: TRBV12-3/TRBV12-4
DNA: TGTGCCAGCAGTACTTATAGCACTGAAGCTTTCTTT
CDR3: CASSTYSTEAFF

J: TRBJ2-7
D: TRBD2
size: .
V: TRBV5-1
DNA: TGCGCCAGCAGCTTATCTAGCGGATTTTACGAGCAGTACTTC
CDR3: CASSLSSGFYEQYF

J: TRBJ1-4
D: .
size: .
V: TRBV6-5
DNA: TGTGCCAGCAGAAGCTACCGGGGGAGTGAAAAACTGTTTTTT
CDR3: CASRSYRGSEKLFF

J: TRBJ2-3
D: TRBD2
size: .
V: TRBV5-4
DNA: TGTGCCAGCAGCCTTCCAGCGGGGGGTTCAGATACGCAGTATTTT
CDR3: CASSLPAGGSDTQYF

J: TRBJ2-1
D: TRBD2
size: .
V: TRBV5-1
DNA: TGCGCCAGCAGCTTGTCCCAGCGGGGGAATGAGCAGTTCTTC
CDR3: CASSLSQRGNEQFF

J: TRBJ1-2
D: TRBD1
size: .
V: TRBV27
DNA: TGTGCCAGCAGTTTATCCGGGACAGGGGGCGTGTTTAACTATGGCTACACCTTC
CDR3: CASSLSGTGGVFNYGYTF

J: TRBJ1-1
D: TRBD1
size: .
V: TRBV10-3
DNA: TGTGCCATCAGTGCACAGGGGGCGGCTTTCTTT
CDR3: CAISAQGAAFF

J: TRBJ2-4
D: .
size: once
V: TRBV7-3
DNA: TGTGCCAGCAGCCAGGGGGTCGGGGGAAACATTCAGTACTTC
CDR3: CASSQGVGGNIQYF

J: TRBJ1-1
D: .
size: .
V: TRBV12-5
DNA: TGTGCTAGTGGTTTGAAACACGGGGCTTTCTTT
CDR3: CASGLKHGAFF

J: TRBJ1-1
D: TRBD1
size: .
V: TRBV30
DNA: TGTGCCTGGAGTGTGCGAGGGGGCGGCACTGAAGCTTTCTTT
CDR3: CAWSVRGGGTEAFF

J: TRBJ2-1
D: TRBD1
size: .
V: TRBV2
DNA: TGTGCCAGCAGTCGACAGGGAGTATCGGGCAATGAGCAGTTCTTC
CDR3: CASSRQGVSGNEQFF

J: TRBJ2-7
D: TRBD2
size: .
V: TRBV5-8
DNA: TGTGCCAGCAGCGCGGGACTAGCGGGAGAGTTCTCCTACGAGCAGTACTTC
CDR3: CASSAGLAGEFSYEQYF

J: TRBJ2-7
D: TRBD1
size: .
V: TRBV14
DNA: TGTGCCAGCAGCCTCGGACAGGGGTTCTACGAGCAGTACTTC
CDR3: CASSLGQGFYEQYF

J: TRBJ1-2
D: TRBD1
size: .
V: TRBV18
DNA: TGTGCCAGCTCATCGACAGGGTTCGGCTACACCTTC
CDR3: CASSSTGFGYTF

J: TRBJ2-7
D: TRBD1
size: .
V: TRBV29-1
DNA: TGCAGCGTTGGAGGGACAGGGGGAAACTACGAGCAGTACTTC
CDR3: CSVGGTGGNYEQYF

J: TRBJ2-7
D: TRBD2
size: .
V: TRBV7-8
DNA: TGTGCCAGCAGCCGAGGGGCGGGAGGTGCCTACGAGCAGTACTTC
CDR3: CASSRGAGGAYEQYF

J: TRBJ1-1
D: .
size: .
V: TRBV7-2
DNA: TGTGCCAGCAGCTTAGTTGGGGGCTCTGAAGCTTTCTTT
CDR3: CASSLVGGSEAFF

J: TRBJ1-1
D: .
size: .
V: TRBV30
DNA: TGTGCCCACACGACCTTGACAGGATGGGGAAGAGAAGCTTTCTTT
CDR3: CAHTTLTGWGREAFF

J: TRBJ1-2
D: TRBD1
size: .
V: TRBV2
DNA: TGTGCCAATGAAGGACAGGGAGCATACTATGGCTACACCTTC
CDR3: CANEGQGAYYGYTF

J: TRBJ2-1
D: TRBD2
size: .
V: TRBV10-2
DNA: TGCGCCAGCAGCCGGGTGGGGACTAGCACGTACAATGAGCAGTTCTTC
CDR3: CASSRVGTSTYNEQFF